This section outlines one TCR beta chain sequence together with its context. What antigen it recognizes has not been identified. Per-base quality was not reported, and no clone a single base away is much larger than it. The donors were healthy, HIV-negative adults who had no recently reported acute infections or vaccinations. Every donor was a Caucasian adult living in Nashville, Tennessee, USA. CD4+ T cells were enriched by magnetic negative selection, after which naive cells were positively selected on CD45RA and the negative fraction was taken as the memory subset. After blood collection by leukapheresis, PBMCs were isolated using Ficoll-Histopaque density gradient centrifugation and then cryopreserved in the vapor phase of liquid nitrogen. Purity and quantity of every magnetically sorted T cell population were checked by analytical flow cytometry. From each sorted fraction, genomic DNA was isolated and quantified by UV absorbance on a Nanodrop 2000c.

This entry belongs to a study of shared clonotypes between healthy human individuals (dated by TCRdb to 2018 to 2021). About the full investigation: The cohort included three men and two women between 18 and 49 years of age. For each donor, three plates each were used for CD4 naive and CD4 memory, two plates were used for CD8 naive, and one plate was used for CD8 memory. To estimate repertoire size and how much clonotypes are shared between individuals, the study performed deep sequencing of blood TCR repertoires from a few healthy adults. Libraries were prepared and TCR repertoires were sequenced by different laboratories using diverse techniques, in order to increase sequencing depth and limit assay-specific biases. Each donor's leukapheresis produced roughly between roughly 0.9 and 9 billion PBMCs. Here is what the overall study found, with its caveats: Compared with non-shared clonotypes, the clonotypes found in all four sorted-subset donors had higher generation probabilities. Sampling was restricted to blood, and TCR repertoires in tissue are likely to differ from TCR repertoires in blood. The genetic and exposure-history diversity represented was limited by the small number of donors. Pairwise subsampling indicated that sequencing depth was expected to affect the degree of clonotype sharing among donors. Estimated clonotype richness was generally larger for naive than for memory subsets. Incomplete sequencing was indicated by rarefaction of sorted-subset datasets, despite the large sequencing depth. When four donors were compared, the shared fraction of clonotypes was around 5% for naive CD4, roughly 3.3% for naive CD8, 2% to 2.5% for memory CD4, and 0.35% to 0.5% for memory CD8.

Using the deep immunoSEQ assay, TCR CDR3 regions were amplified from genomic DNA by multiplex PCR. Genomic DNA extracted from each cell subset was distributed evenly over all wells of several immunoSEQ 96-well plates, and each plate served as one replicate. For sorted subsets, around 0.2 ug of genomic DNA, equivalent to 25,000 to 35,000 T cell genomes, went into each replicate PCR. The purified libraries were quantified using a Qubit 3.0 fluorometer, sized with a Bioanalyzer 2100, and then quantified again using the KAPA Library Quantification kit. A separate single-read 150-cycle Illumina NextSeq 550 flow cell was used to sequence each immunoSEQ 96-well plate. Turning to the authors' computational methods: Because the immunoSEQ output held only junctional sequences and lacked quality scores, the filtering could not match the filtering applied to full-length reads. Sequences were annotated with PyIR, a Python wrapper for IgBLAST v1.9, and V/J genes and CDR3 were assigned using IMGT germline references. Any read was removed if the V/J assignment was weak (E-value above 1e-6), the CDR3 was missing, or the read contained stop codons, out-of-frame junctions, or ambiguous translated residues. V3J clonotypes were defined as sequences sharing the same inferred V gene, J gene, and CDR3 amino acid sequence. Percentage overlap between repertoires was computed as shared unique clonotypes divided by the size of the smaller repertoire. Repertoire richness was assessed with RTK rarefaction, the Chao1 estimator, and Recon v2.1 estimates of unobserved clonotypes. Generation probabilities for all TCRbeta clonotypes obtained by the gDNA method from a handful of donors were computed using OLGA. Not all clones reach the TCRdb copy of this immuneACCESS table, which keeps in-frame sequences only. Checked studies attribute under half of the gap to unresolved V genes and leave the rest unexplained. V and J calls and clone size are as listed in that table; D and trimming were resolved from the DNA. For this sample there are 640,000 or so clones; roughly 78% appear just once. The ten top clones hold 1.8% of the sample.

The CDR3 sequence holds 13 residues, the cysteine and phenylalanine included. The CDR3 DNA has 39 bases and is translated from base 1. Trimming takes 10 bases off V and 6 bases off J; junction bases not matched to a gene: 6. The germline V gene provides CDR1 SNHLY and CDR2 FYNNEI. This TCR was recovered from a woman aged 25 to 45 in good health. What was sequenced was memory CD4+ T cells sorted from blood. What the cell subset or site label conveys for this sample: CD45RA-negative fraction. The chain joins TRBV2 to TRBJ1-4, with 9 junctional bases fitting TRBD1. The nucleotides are TGTGCCATTCGGACAGGGGTATATGAAAAACTGTTTTTT. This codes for CAIRTGVYEKLFF.